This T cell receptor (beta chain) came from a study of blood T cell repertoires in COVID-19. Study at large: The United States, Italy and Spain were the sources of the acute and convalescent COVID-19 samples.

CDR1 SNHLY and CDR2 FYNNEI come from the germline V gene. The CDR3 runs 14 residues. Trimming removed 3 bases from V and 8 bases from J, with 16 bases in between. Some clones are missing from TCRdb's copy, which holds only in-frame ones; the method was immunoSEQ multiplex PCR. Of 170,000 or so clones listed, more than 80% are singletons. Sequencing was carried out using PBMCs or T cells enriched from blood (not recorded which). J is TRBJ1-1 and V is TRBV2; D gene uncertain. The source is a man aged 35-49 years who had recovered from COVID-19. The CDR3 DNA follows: TGTGCCAGCAGTGAGTTAACAACAAGTTTAGAAGCTTTCTTT. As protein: CASSELTTSLEAFF.